This T cell receptor beta chain derives from a study of T-cell reconstitution after alpha-beta-depleted transplantation in children. Study conclusions and caveats: Reportedly, alpha-beta T cells present about two months post-transplant originated from several hundred expanded clones of graft origin. It was newly produced T cells that mostly accounted for T-cell counts and diversity one year after transplant.

Comment on this clonotype: Its antigen is not identified.

A TCRbeta library incorporating unique molecular identifiers was prepared. TCRdb re-called the PCR reads with MiXCR, one entry per CDR3 protein. The repertoire includes approximately 1,000,000 distinct CDR3 sequences, about 29% of them detected once, and 28% sits in the top ten. The CDR3 loop spans 15 amino acids. The V gene lost 2 bases and the J gene lost 4 bases, with 12 bases spanning the gap. This chain links TRBV12-3 or TRBV12-4 with TRBJ1-3; D gene ambiguous. Sequencing was performed on PBMCs, mostly from graft donor cells, taken 360 days after TCRalphabeta/CD19-depleted stem cell transplant. The receptor comes from a boy under two years old who had a stem cell transplant for SCID, so the T cells may come from the graft donor. CDR3 in amino acids: CASSLHGSGGNTIYF. The CDR3 region has the DNA TGTGCCAGCAGTTTACATGGCAGTGGGGGAAACACCATATATTTT.